Presented here are 10 T cell receptor beta chains from one specimen sequenced in a study of CD8+ T cells in alopecia areata. Stated treatment: oral pan-JAK inhibitor, 5-10 mg twice daily. The sequencing template was cDNA reverse transcribed from extracted RNA. This table comes from immunoSEQ multiplex PCR, and its TCRdb copy is limited to in-frame clones, with some not included. The table shows 170,000 or so clones, with about 55% occurring only once. This specimen was CD8+ T cells sorted from blood, taken at week 24, from a patient treated with tofacitinib. All receptors come from a human donor with alopecia areata.

The sample holds a few counts of this clone. The sample carries other DNA sequences with the same CDR3. The rearrangement uses TRBV4-3 and TRBJ2-1; 10 nucleotides line up with TRBD1. The V and J ends lost 1 base and 8 bases, in that order; junction bases with no gene match: 2. CDR3 length: 14 amino acids. Looked up from germline, CDR1 is LGHNA and CDR2 is YSLEER. For the CDR3, the DNA is TGCGCCAGCAGCCAAGGACAGGGGGCCTATGAGCAGTTCTTC. It codes for CASSQGQGAYEQFF.

The gene calls are TRBV9 and TRBJ1-1; 8 bases line up with TRBD1. V was pared by 2 bases and J by 4 bases, with 4 bases of the junction left unmatched. Looked up from germline, CDR1 is SGDLS and CDR2 is YYNGEE. The CDR3 consists of 14 residues. CDR3 region: CASSVTGVGTEAFF. The CDR3 region has the DNA TGTGCCAGCAGCGTGACAGGGGTGGGCACTGAAGCTTTCTTT.

This clone has only a few counts. Other DNA sequences in this sample translate to the same CDR3. The chain combines TRBV30 with TRBJ1-1; no clear D. The CDR3 consists of 13 residues. Trimming left V 2 bases short and J 0 bases short, with 7 bases between. Germline-derived CDR1 and CDR2 are GTSNPN and SVGIG (reference sequence). CDR3 amino acids: CAWSTSLNTEAFF. CDR3 DNA: TGTGCCTGGAGTACCTCTTTGAACACTGAAGCTTTCTTT.

The chain is built from TRBV5-1 and TRBJ2-7; 8 bases agree with TRBD2. The CDR3 has 12 residues. V was pared by 7 bases and J by 6 bases, with 6 bases of the junction left unmatched. CDR1 and CDR2 (germline): SGHRS, YFSETQ. CDR3 coding DNA: TGCGCCAGCTACCAGCGGGGGTCCGAGCAGTACTTC. Protein product: CASYQRGSEQYF. Full variable domain (missing parts from reference TRBV5-1 and TRBJ2-7): KAGVTQTPRYLIKTRGQQVTLSCSPISGHRSVSWYQQTPGQGLQFLFEYFSETQRNKGNFPGRFSGRQFSNSRSEMNVSTLELGDSALYLCASYQRGSEQYFGPGTRLTVT.

The chain recombines TRBV29-1 with TRBJ1-2; no clear D. This CDR3 has 14 residues. Deletions cut 2 bases from V and 4 bases from J, with 14 bases between. CDR1 and CDR2 from the germline V gene are SQVTM and ANQGSEA. The CDR3 is CSVELSYRAYGYTF. The DNA for the CDR3 is TGCAGCGTTGAATTGTCGTACCGCGCCTATGGCTACACCTTC.

Worth noting for this clone: Other DNA sequences in the same sample also yield this CDR3. The rearrangement uses TRBV7-3 and TRBJ2-1; D uncertain. CDR1 and CDR2 from the germline V gene are SGHTA and FQGTGA. V was cut by 1 base and J by 7 bases, with 5 bases left in between. The length of the CDR3 is 12 residues. In DNA, the CDR3 is TGTGCCAGCAGCTTAAACAATAATGAGCAGTTCTTC. Amino acids: CASSLNNNEQFF.

This clone was counted a few times. The chain has TRBV29-1 and TRBJ2-7; TRBD1 matches at 7 bases. The CDR3 covers 13 residues. The V gene's germline CDR1 is SQVTM and CDR2 ANQGSEA. The V gene end was trimmed by 6 bases and the J gene end by 2 bases; junction bases not matched to a gene: 7. The CDR3 protein is CSVQTGTTYEQYF. DNA for the CDR3: TGCAGCGTACAGACAGGGACCACCTACGAGCAGTACTTC.

This clone was counted a few times. The rearrangement joins TRBV10-2 to TRBJ2-7; possibly TRBD1 for D (6 bases). The CDR3 has 13 amino acids. V was shortened by 8 bases and J by 5 bases, with 16 bases between the two germline ends. Germline CDR1 is WSHSY and CDR2 is SAAADI. Here the CDR3 reads CASSPGVGDEQYF. DNA of the CDR3: TGCGCCAGCTCCCCAGGGGTAGGGGACGAGCAGTACTTC.

This clone was seen a handful of times. This rearrangement joins TRBV29-1 to TRBJ2-7; no definite D call. V was clipped by 1 base and J by 6 bases, with 16 bases between them. CDR1 is SQVTM and CDR2 is ANQGSEA in the germline V gene. This CDR3 has 14 residues. CDR3 region: CSVEVVSAASEQYF. The CDR3 coding sequence is TGCAGCGTTGAAGTCGTTTCGGCAGCATCCGAGCAGTACTTC.

The V gene is TRBV4-3, the J gene TRBJ2-2; no firm D call. CDR1 is LGHNA, CDR2 YSLEER, per germline. The CDR3 is made up of 13 amino acids. The V end lost 0 bases, the J end lost 7 bases, and 6 bases lay between the germline ends. The CDR3 DNA reads TGCGCCAGCAGCCAAGATCTGAGCGGGGAGCTGTTTTTT. It codes for CASSQDLSGELFF.